This T cell receptor beta chain derives from a study of cytomegalovirus exposure and HLA in healthy donors. Germline lookup yields CDR1 MNHEY and CDR2 SVGAGI. V lost 6 bases to trimming and J lost 2 bases, with 13 bases between them. This CDR3 has 15 amino acids. Sequencing was performed with immunoSEQ multiplex PCR; in TCRdb, only in-frame clones are kept and a portion is missing. Of about 110,000 clones listed, over 75% are singletons. The sequence was obtained from a young woman in good health and CMV-seronegative. The rearrangement uses TRBV6-5 and TRBJ1-4, with D possibly being TRBD1 (5 bases). Material: PBMCs. The CDR3 reads CASSSLGTTNEKLFF. The CDR3 DNA sequence: TGTGCCAGCAGCTCACTGGGGACTACTAATGAAAAACTGTTTTTT.